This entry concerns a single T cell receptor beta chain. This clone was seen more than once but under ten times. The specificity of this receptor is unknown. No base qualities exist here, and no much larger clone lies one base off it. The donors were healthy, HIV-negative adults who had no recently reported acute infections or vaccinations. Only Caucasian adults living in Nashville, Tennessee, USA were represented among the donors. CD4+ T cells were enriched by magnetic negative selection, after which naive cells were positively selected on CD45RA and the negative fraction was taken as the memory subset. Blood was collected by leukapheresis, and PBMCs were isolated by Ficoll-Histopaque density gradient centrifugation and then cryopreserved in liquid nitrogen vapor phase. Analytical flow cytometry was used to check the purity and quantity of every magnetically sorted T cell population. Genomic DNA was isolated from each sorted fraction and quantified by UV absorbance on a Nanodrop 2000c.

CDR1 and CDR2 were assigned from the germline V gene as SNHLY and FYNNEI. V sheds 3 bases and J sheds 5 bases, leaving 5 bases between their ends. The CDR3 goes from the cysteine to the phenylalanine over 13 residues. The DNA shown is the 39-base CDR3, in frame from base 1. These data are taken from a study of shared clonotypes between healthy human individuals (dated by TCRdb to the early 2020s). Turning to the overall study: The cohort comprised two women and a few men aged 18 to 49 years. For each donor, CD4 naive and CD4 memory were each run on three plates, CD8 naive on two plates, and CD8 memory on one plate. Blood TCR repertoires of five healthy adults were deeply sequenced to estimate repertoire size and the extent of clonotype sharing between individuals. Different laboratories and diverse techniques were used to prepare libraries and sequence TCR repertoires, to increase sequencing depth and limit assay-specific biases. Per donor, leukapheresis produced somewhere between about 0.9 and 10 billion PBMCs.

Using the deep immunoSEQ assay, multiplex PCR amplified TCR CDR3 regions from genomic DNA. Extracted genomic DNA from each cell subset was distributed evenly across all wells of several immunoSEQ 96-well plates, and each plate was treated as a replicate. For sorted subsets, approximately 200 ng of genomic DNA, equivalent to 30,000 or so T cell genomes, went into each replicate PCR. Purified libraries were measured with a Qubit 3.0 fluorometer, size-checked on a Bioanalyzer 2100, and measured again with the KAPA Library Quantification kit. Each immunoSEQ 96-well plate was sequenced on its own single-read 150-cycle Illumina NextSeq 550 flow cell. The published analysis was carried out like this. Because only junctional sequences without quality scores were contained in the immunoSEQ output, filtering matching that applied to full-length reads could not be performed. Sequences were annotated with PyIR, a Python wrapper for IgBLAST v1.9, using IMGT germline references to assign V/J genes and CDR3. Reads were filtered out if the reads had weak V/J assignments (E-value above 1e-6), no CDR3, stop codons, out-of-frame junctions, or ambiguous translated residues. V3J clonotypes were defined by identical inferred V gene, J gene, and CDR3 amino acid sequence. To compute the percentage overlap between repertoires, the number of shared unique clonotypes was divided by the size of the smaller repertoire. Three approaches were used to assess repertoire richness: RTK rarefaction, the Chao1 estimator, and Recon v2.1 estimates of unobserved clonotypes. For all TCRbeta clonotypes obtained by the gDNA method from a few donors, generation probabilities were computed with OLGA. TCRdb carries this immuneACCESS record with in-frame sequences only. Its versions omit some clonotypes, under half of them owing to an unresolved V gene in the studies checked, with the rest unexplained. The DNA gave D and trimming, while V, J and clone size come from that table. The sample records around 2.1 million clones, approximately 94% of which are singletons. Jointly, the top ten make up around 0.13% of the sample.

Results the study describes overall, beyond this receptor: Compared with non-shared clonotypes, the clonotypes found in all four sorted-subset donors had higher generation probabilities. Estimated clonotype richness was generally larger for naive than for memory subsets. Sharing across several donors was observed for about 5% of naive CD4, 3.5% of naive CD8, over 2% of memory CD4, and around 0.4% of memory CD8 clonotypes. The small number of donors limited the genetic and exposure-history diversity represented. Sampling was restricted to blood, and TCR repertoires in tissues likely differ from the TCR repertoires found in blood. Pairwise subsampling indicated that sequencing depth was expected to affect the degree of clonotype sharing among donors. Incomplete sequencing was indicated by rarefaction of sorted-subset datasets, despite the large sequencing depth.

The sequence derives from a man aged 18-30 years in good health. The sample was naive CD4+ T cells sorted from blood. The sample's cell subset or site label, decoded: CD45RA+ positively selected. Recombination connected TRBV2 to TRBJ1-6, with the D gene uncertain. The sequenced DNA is TGTGCCAGCAGTGACGAGGATAATTCACCCCTCCACTTT. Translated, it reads CASSDEDNSPLHF.